One sample yielded the 2 T cell receptor beta chains listed below, sequenced in a study of T-cell memory formation after mild COVID-19 (dated by TCRdb to about 2021). The library was generated by 5' RACE. TCRdb lists the instrument as Illumina NovaSeq 6000. TCRdb applied fastp at Q25 and MiXCR to the public reads, then kept only in-frame beta chains. CDR3 protein duplicates are merged, each entry listing the most common genes and DNA. The sample profile shows 450,000 or so distinct CDR3 sequences; around 19% of them were found once. The ten largest clones represent around 8.4% of the sample. Sequencing input: PBMCs or a T cell subset sorted from them (not recorded which). All receptors come from an adult woman who had mild COVID-19 (a few samples of this study predate the infection). The sample titles of this study are shuffled in the database, so cell type and time point are left out; the donor was told from shared clones.

This clonotype has only a few counts. The gene calls are TRBV4-1 and TRBJ2-3, with D hard to call. Germline CDR1 MGHRA, CDR2 YSYEKL. The CDR3 totals 15 residues. V was trimmed by 6 bases and J by 1 base, leaving 14 bases between them. The DNA of the CDR3 is TGCGCCAGCAGTAGGTTGCCCTGGGGCACAGATACGCAGTATTTT. As protein: CASSRLPWGTDTQYF.

The gene calls are TRBV6-5 and TRBJ1-2; possible D gene TRBD1, 5 bases. V gave up 10 bases and J gave up 4 bases, with 13 bases separating them. CDR1 and CDR2 from the germline V gene are MNHEY and SVGAGI. The CDR3 contains 12 residues. As DNA, the CDR3 is TGTGCCACCCTGGGGGGGGTCTATGGCTACACCTTC. This gives the protein CATLGGVYGYTF.